The 24 T cell receptor beta chains below come from one sample, sequenced in a study of CD8+ T cells in alopecia areata. Treatment in this sample: oral pan-JAK inhibitor, 5-10 mg twice daily. Sequencing used cDNA as its template, made by extracting RNA and reverse transcribing it. Here immunoSEQ multiplex PCR was the method, and the copy in TCRdb shows in-frame clones only, minus some. The sample has approximately 210,000 clones, 60% to 70% seen once; the top ten hold about 3.5%. Sequenced material: CD4+ T cells sorted from blood, taken at week 4, from a patient treated with tofacitinib. These receptors were collected from a human donor with alopecia areata.

The V gene is TRBV30, the J gene TRBJ1-2; D might be TRBD1 (5 bases). CDR1 and CDR2 from the germline V gene are GTSNPN and SVGIG (reference sequence). The CDR3 consists of 15 residues. With 0 bases removed from V and 4 bases from J, the gap between germline ends came to 15 bases. CDR3 DNA: TGTGCCTGGAGTGTACGAGCGGCAGGGAGCTATGGCTACACCTTC. This encodes CAWSVRAAGSYGYTF.

This clone was counted only a few times. The chain employs TRBV7-9 and TRBJ2-3, with a weak D call TRBD1 (6 bases). From germline, CDR1 is SEHNR and CDR2 FQNEAQ (reference sequence). The length of the CDR3 is 14 residues. Trimming took off 3 bases at V and 2 bases at J, with 9 bases between the two ends. The CDR3 bases are TGTGCCAGCAGCTTTCGACAGGCCACAGATACGCAGTATTTT. Translating gives CASSFRQATDTQYF. The full variable domain, in which reference TRBV7-9 and TRBJ2-3 provide the parts outside the CDR3, is DTGVSQNPRHKITKRGQNVTFRCDPISEHNRLYWYRQTLGQGPEFLTYFQNEAQLEKSRLLSDRFSAERPKGSFSTLEIQRTEQGDSAMYLCASSFRQATDTQYFGPGTRLTVL.

The rearrangement joins TRBV5-1 to TRBJ2-3, with D possibly matching TRBD2 (6 bases). The germline V gene has CDR1 SGHRS and CDR2 YFSETQ. V lost 3 bases, J lost 0 bases, and 8 bases lay in between. The CDR3 spans 14 residues. CDR3 in DNA: TGCGCCAGCAGCTCGGGGACTAGCACAGATACGCAGTATTTT. Its protein is CASSSGTSTDTQYF.

The rearrangement joins TRBV27 to TRBJ2-2; D gene uncertain. The CDR3 runs 14 residues. Germline V lookup: CDR1 MNHEY, CDR2 SMNVEV (reference sequence). The V and J ends lost 3 bases and 5 bases respectively, with 10 bases between them. CDR3 sequence reads: CASSFRRRTGELFF. In nucleotides, the CDR3 is TGTGCCAGCAGTTTTCGAAGAAGGACCGGGGAGCTGTTTTTT.

The chain joins TRBV30 to TRBJ2-3, with no clear D. Trimming removed 3 bases from V and 6 bases from J, with 7 bases in between. The CDR3 has 11 residues. CDR1 is GTSNPN, CDR2 SVGIG, per germline (reference sequence). The CDR3 here is CAWSELDTQYF. The DNA for the CDR3 is TGTGCCTGGAGCGAACTGGATACGCAGTATTTT.

Regarding this clone: The same CDR3 arises from other DNA sequences in this sample as well. The CDR3 is CSASGEETQYF. The CDR3, as DNA: TGCAGTGCTAGCGGTGAAGAGACCCAGTACTTC. The chain couples TRBV20-1 to TRBJ2-5; D call uncertain. Germline CDR1 and CDR2: DFQATT and SNEGSKA (reference sequence). The CDR3 is made up of 11 amino acids. Trimming shortened V by 3 bases and J by 3 bases, and 5 bases separated the two germline ends.

This chain joins TRBV5-1 and TRBJ2-4, with D unclear. Deletions cut 5 bases from V and 0 bases from J, with 12 bases between. The CDR3 has 15 residues. The germline V gene has CDR1 SGHRS and CDR2 YFSETQ. The CDR3 here is CASRDPELAKNIQYF. DNA of the CDR3: TGCGCCAGCAGAGACCCGGAGCTAGCCAAAAACATTCAGTACTTC.

The rearrangement joins TRBV6-1 to TRBJ2-1; TRBD2 aligns across 12 bases. V lost 10 bases, J lost 5 bases, and 9 bases stayed unmatched. In germline, CDR1 is MNHNS, CDR2 SASEGT. The CDR3 sequence is 15 residues long. CDR3 DNA: TGTGCCACAAAAGAACTAGCGGGGGGACACAATGAGCAGTTCTTC. This encodes CATKELAGGHNEQFF.

This sequence joins TRBV29-1 and TRBJ1-2; possibly TRBD1 for D (6 bases). This CDR3 spans 14 amino acids. V was trimmed by 2 bases and J by 8 bases, leaving 18 bases between them. The germline V gene encodes CDR1 SQVTM and CDR2 ANQGSEA. CDR3: CSVERGTRGRGYTF. CDR3 coding DNA: TGCAGCGTTGAAAGGGGGACTCGGGGGCGAGGCTACACCTTC.

This chain uses TRBV2 with TRBJ2-7, with D uncertain. Trimming removed 7 bases at V and 0 bases at J, with 4 bases between. Germline lookup yields CDR1 SNHLY and CDR2 FYNNEI. The CDR3 is made up of 11 amino acids. CDR3 sequence (DNA): TGTGCCAGCACTAGCTCCTACGAGCAGTACTTC. Amino acid sequence: CASTSSYEQYF.

The chain recombines TRBV4-3 with TRBJ1-2; TRBD1 matches 8 bases. After removal of 5 bases from V and 8 bases from J, the junction contained 7 bases not matched to a gene. This CDR3 region has 13 residues. The germline CDR1 and CDR2 sequences are LGHNA and YSLEER. The DNA of the CDR3 is TGCGCCAGCAGCTCGACAGGGGCGGAAGGCTACACCTTC. Amino acid sequence: CASSSTGAEGYTF.

The rearrangement uses TRBV28 and TRBJ1-5; D remains ambiguous. The germline V and J ends were trimmed by 6 bases and 4 bases, with 7 bases remaining between them. Germline CDR1 reads MDHEN; CDR2 reads SYDVKM. The CDR3 covers 12 residues. CDR3 in amino acids: CASRSLNQPQHF. The CDR3 DNA is TGTGCCAGCAGGTCATTAAATCAGCCCCAGCATTTT. The whole variable domain, remainder taken from reference TRBV28 and TRBJ1-5, is DVKVTQSSRYLVKRTGEKVFLECVQDMDHENMFWYRQDPGLGLRLIYFSYDVKMKEKGDIPEGYSVSREKKERFSLILESASTNQTSMYLCASRSLNQPQHFGDGTRLSIL.

V and J are TRBV30 and TRBJ1-1, with a tentative D call TRBD1 (6 bases). Looked up from germline, CDR1 is GTSNPN and CDR2 is SVGIG (reference sequence). V lost 3 bases, J lost 1 base, and 12 bases lay in between. The length of the CDR3 is 14 residues. CDR3 amino acids: CAWRKPGQNTEAFF. In DNA, the CDR3 is TGTGCCTGGAGGAAGCCGGGACAGAACACTGAAGCTTTCTTT.

The rearrangement joins TRBV7-9 to TRBJ1-1; no firm D call. Looked up from germline, CDR1 is SEHNR and CDR2 is FQNEAQ (reference sequence). Between the trimmed V and J ends, which lost 4 bases and 1 base, there was a span of 7 bases. The CDR3 totals 13 residues. The DNA for the CDR3 is TGTGCCAGCAGCTATCTCAGGAACACTGAAGCTTTCTTT. Encoded protein: CASSYLRNTEAFF. The variable domain in full, with the rest retrieved from reference TRBV7-9 and TRBJ1-1, is DTGVSQNPRHKITKRGQNVTFRCDPISEHNRLYWYRQTLGQGPEFLTYFQNEAQLEKSRLLSDRFSAERPKGSFSTLEIQRTEQGDSAMYLCASSYLRNTEAFFGQGTRLTVV.

The rearrangement uses TRBV2 and TRBJ1-1, with a tentative D call TRBD1 (5 bases). V dropped 8 bases and J dropped 1 base, with 14 bases sitting between them. The CDR3 is 14 residues long. The V gene's germline CDR1 is SNHLY and CDR2 FYNNEI. The CDR3 sequence is CASALQVTNTEAFF. The CDR3 coding sequence is TGTGCCAGCGCCTTACAGGTCACGAACACTGAAGCTTTCTTT.

This chain uses TRBV5-6 with TRBJ2-7; D is unclear. The CDR3 extends over 12 amino acids. The germline gives CDR1 SGHDT, CDR2 YYEEEE. Between the trimmed V and J ends, which lost 0 bases and 3 bases, there was a span of 4 bases. DNA for the CDR3: TGTGCCAGCAGCTTGGGACGCTACGAGCAGTACTTC. Amino acid sequence: CASSLGRYEQYF.

The chain links TRBV29-1 to TRBJ2-7; perhaps D is TRBD1 or TRBD2 (5 bases each). This CDR3 comprises 14 residues. The germline gives CDR1 SQVTM, CDR2 ANQGSEA. Trimming stripped 7 bases from V and 0 bases from J, with 16 bases between. The CDR3 coding sequence is TGCAGCGGCTGGGACGGCAAAGACTCCTACGAGCAGTACTTC. Protein sequence: CSGWDGKDSYEQYF.

The genes are TRBV27 and TRBJ2-7, with D perhaps matching TRBD2 (6 bases). Germline CDR1 reads MNHEY; CDR2 reads SMNVEV (reference sequence). Trimming shortened V by 5 bases and J by 0 bases, and 14 bases separated the two germline ends. The CDR3 has 15 amino acids. The CDR3 sequence: CASSPRGARSYEQYF. CDR3 in DNA: TGTGCCAGCAGTCCCCGCGGGGCCCGCTCCTACGAGCAGTACTTC.

The V and J genes are TRBV2 and TRBJ2-3, with TRBD2 identical over 11 bases. The trim removed 7 bases at V and 0 bases at J, leaving 6 bases unmatched. The length of the CDR3 is 16 residues. Per the germline V gene, CDR1 is SNHLY and CDR2 is FYNNEI. The CDR3 loop reads CASMRLAGSSTDTQYF. The CDR3 DNA follows: TGTGCCAGCATGCGACTAGCGGGGTCCAGCACAGATACGCAGTATTTT. The full variable domain, in which reference TRBV2 and TRBJ2-3 provide the parts outside the CDR3, is EPEVTQTPSHQVTQMGQEVILRCVPISNHLYFYWYRQILGQKVEFLVSFYNNEISEKSEIFDDQFSVERPDGSNFTLKIRSTKLEDSAMYFCASMRLAGSSTDTQYFGPGTRLTVL.

V usage is TRBV4-2 and J usage is TRBJ1-1, with unresolved D. The CDR3 consists of 13 residues. V was shortened by 5 bases and J by 2 bases, with 9 bases between the two germline ends. Germline CDR1 LGHNA, CDR2 YNFKEQ. CDR3 coding DNA: TGTGCCAGCAGCTCTGGAGTAAACACTGAAGCTTTCTTT. Protein: CASSSGVNTEAFF.

This clone was observed a few times. The chain recombines TRBV28 with TRBJ2-2; D remains unclear. V gave up 2 bases and J gave up 3 bases, with 4 bases separating them. CDR1 is MDHEN, CDR2 SYDVKM, per germline. The CDR3 has 13 amino acids. CDR3 coding DNA: TGTGCCAGCAGTTTAGGGCACACCGGGGAGCTGTTTTTT. Translated, it gives CASSLGHTGELFF. Full variable domain (rest looked up from reference TRBV28 and TRBJ2-2): DVKVTQSSRYLVKRTGEKVFLECVQDMDHENMFWYRQDPGLGLRLIYFSYDVKMKEKGDIPEGYSVSREKKERFSLILESASTNQTSMYLCASSLGHTGELFFGEGSRLTVL.

This chain joins TRBV5-4 and TRBJ2-3; possible D gene TRBD2, 6 bases. This CDR3 region has 16 residues. V lost 4 bases and J lost 4, with 19 bases in between. Germline CDR1 and CDR2: SGHNT and YYREEE (reference sequence). This chain's CDR3 is CASSPGLHGGADTQYF. CDR3 DNA: TGTGCCAGCAGCCCGGGACTGCACGGAGGCGCAGATACGCAGTATTTT.

This sequence joins TRBV30 and TRBJ2-7; D uncertain. There are 11 residues in the CDR3. Trimming left V 4 bases short and J 4 bases short, with 8 bases between. CDR1 is GTSNPN and CDR2 is SVGIG in the germline V gene (reference sequence). This CDR3 is CAWISFYEQYF. The CDR3 nucleotides are TGTGCCTGGATTAGTTTTTACGAGCAGTACTTC.

In regard to this clone: Other DNA sequences of this sample code for an identical CDR3. The chain links TRBV29-1 to TRBJ2-7; D not resolved. Per germline, CDR1 SQVTM and CDR2 ANQGSEA. V lost 0 bases and J 3 bases, leaving 9 bases between the germline ends. The CDR3 covers 13 residues. The CDR3 reads CSVEETGGYEQYF. In DNA, the CDR3 is TGCAGCGTTGAAGAGACTGGCGGCTACGAGCAGTACTTC.